Reported below is one T cell receptor (beta chain). This sample stems from a study of blood T cell repertoires in COVID-19. Study-wide background: The United States, Italy and Spain were the sources of the acute and convalescent COVID-19 samples. Nucleic acid was either cDNA or gDNA, and it came from T cells, B-cell-depleted T cells, or PBMCs.

In germline, CDR1 is SGHAT, CDR2 FQNNGV. With V trimmed by 2 bases and J by 3 bases, 7 bases remained unmatched. This CDR3 comprises 16 residues. The authors' processing: Reference gene primer amplification in the assay estimated nucleated cell counts. Profiling relied on immunoSEQ multiplex PCR, and the TCRdb table lists in-frame clones only, not all of them. The V and J calls and the clone size are those of that table, but D and trimming were determined from the DNA. Of about 130,000 clones in the sample, roughly four fifths were seen once. The specimen sequenced was peripheral blood. This clonotype was sampled from a woman between 50 and 59 years old with acute or convalescent COVID-19. This chain connects TRBV11-2 to TRBJ2-1; the match to TRBD1 covers 7 bases. The CDR3 bases are TGTGCCAGCAGCTTACTGACAGGGACGCGCTACAATGAGCAGTTCTTC. Translating it yields CASSLLTGTRYNEQFF.